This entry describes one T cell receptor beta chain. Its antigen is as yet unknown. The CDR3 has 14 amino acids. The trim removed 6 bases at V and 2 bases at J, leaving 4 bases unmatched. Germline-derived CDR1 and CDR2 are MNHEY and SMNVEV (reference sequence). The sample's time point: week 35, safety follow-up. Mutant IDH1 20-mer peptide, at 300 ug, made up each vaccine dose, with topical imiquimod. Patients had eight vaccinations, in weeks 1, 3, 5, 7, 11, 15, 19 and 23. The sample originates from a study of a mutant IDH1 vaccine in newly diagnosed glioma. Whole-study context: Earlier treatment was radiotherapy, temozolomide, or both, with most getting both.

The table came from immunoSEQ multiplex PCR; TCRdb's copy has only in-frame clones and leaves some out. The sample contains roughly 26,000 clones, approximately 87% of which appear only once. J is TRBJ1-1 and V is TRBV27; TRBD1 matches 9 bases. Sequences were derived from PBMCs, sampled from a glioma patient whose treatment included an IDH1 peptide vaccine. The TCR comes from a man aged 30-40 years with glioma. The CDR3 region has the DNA TGTGCCAGCAGGTGGACAGGGGCCAACACTGAAGCTTTCTTT. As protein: CASRWTGANTEAFF.